These 20 T cell receptor beta chains share one sample of origin, sequenced in a study of blood T cells in healthy people across ages (dated by TCRdb to about 2015). Library creation used 5' RACE. For sequencing, an Illumina HiSeq 2500 was employed. A second PCR of 7 to 11 cycles was performed with a sample-barcoded 5' primer and a J-beta primer mix. The public reads were reprocessed in TCRdb via fastp at Q25 and MiXCR, keeping in-frame beta chains. Here each entry gathers all rows of one CDR3 protein and keeps the most common genes and DNA. Counted in this sample were hundreds of thousands of distinct CDR3 sequences; 20% to 25% of them appeared once. The ten top clones hold roughly 9% of the sample. This sample was shared with a second study, whose subject was T cells of mothers and their children.

Source material: blood. All receptors derive from a boy aged 5-17 years in good health.

This clonotype was counted a few times. CDR3 protein: CASSLGTTGAATEAFF. The DNA for the CDR3 is TGCGCCAGCAGCTTGGGCACAACAGGGGCGGCCACTGAAGCTTTCTTT. V is TRBV5-1 and J is TRBJ1-1; 7 positions agree with TRBD1. With V trimmed by 0 bases and J by 4 bases, 9 bases remained unmatched. Germline CDR1 reads SGHRS; CDR2 reads YFSETQ. The CDR3 contains 16 residues.

There are many counts of this clonotype. V gene TRBV6-2 or TRBV6-3 combines with J gene TRBJ2-7, with 8 bases aligning to TRBD2. The CDR3 spans 17 residues. CDR1 MNHEY and CDR2 SVGEGT come from the germline V gene. Unmatched junction bases numbered 12, after V lost 2 bases and J lost 3 bases. The CDR3 nucleotides are TGTGCCAGCAGTTACCAGCTTGGCGGGGGGTCCGTCTACGAGCAGTACTTC. As protein: CASSYQLGGGSVYEQYF.

This clonotype was detected only a few times. One junction end disagrees with the germline gene, perhaps due to a read error. The chain has TRBV7-7 and TRBJ2-7; a weak D match, TRBD1 (6 bases). The CDR3 sequence is 14 residues long. Germline CDR1 and CDR2: SSHAT and FNYEAQ (reference sequence). The DNA of the CDR3 is TGTGCTAGCAGCCCTGGACAGTTTCCCACCGAGCAGTACTTC. The encoded protein is CASSPGQFPTEQYF.

This chain connects TRBV11-2 to TRBJ2-1; D is undetermined. Trimming cost V 5 bases and J 10 bases, with 15 bases left between them. The CDR3 loop spans 13 amino acids. The V gene's germline CDR1 is SGHAT and CDR2 FQNNGV. The CDR3 DNA is TGTGCCAGCAGCCCATGGGCTTCGGTAGAGCAGTTCTTC. Its protein product is CASSPWASVEQFF.

This clonotype was seen a handful of times. The chain uses TRBV29-1 and TRBJ2-7, with TRBD2 as a possible D gene (6 bases). The V gene's germline CDR1 is SQVTM and CDR2 ANQGSEA. V gave up 2 bases and J gave up 6 bases, with 14 bases separating them. The CDR3 runs to 13 residues. The CDR3 DNA reads TGCAGCGTTGAATATGCTGTCGGGAGCGAGCAGTACTTC. Its translation is CSVEYAVGSEQYF.

The chain uses TRBV6-1 and TRBJ2-7; D may match TRBD1 or TRBD2 (5 bases each). V lost 5 bases and J 5 bases, leaving 22 bases between the germline ends. Germline loops: CDR1 MNHNS, CDR2 SASEGT. This CDR3 spans 16 amino acids. In DNA, the CDR3 is TGTGCCAGCAGTCCCGGGACCTGGGTGAGGACCAACGAGCAGTACTTC. It yields the protein CASSPGTWVRTNEQYF.

V gene TRBV10-3 combines with J gene TRBJ1-2; D uncertain. The CDR3 has 13 residues. The V end was cut by 0 bases, the J end by 2 bases, with 4 bases between. Germline CDR1 reads ENHRY; CDR2 reads SYGVKD. CDR3 nucleotide sequence: TGTGCCATCAGTGAGTCGTTGAACTATGGCTACACCTTC. This encodes CAISESLNYGYTF.

This clonotype occurred a few times. The missing conserved phenylalanine or tryptophan at the end of this CDR3 makes a read error likely. This rearrangement joins TRBV7-9 to TRBJ2-1; no reliable D call. The CDR3 has 13 amino acids. The V and J ends lost 5 bases and 9 bases respectively, with 14 bases between them. The germline gives CDR1 SEHNR, CDR2 FQNEAQ (reference sequence). The CDR3 region has the DNA TGTGCCAGCAGCCCAGTGGGTGGCCCTGAGCAGTTCCTC. This encodes CASSPVGGPEQFL.

The chain carries TRBV29-1 and TRBJ2-1; the D gene is possibly TRBD1 (5 bases). This CDR3 comprises 13 residues. Germline V CDR1 and CDR2: SQVTM, ANQGSEA. The V end was cut by 2 bases, the J end by 7 bases, with 12 bases between. CDR3 bases: TGCAGCGTTGAATACAGGTATAGGAATGAGCAGTTCTTC. Translated: CSVEYRYRNEQFF.

V and J are TRBV3-1 and TRBJ2-1; 12 nucleotides agree with TRBD2. CDR1 and CDR2 (germline): LGHDT, YNNKEL (reference sequence). CDR3 length equals 18 residues. V lost 3 bases and J lost 7; bases outside the gene matches: 13. The CDR3 loop is CASSHLRLAGDGGNEQFF. The CDR3, as DNA: TGTGCCAGCAGCCACCTGAGACTAGCGGGAGATGGGGGGAATGAGCAGTTCTTC.

The chain uses TRBV11-2 and TRBJ2-5, with 10 bases that match TRBD2. This CDR3 is 15 amino acids long. Germline V gene sequence: CDR1 SGHAT, CDR2 FQNNGV. V shed 6 bases and J 5 bases; nucleotides not matched to a gene: 9. CDR3 sequence: CASRFTAGGLETQYF. CDR3 coding DNA: TGTGCCAGCAGGTTCACAGCGGGGGGGCTTGAGACCCAGTACTTC.

This clonotype came up a few times. The chain has TRBV12-3 or TRBV12-4 and TRBJ1-3, with no clear D. Trimming took 8 bases from V and 4 from J, leaving 15 bases between them. This CDR3 has 14 residues. The CDR3 protein is CASRRDGVGNTIYF. In DNA form, the CDR3 reads TGTGCCAGCCGGCGTGACGGAGTGGGAAACACCATATATTTT.

This clonotype was observed a handful of times. This chain uses TRBV7-9 with TRBJ2-1; 12 bases align to TRBD2. CDR3 length equals 15 residues. The germline V gene encodes CDR1 SEHNR and CDR2 FQNEAQ (reference sequence). Trimming at V came to 5 bases and at J to 7 bases, leaving 6 bases not matched to a gene. The CDR3 spells CASSTGLAGRNEQFF. The CDR3, as DNA: TGTGCCAGCAGCACCGGACTAGCGGGGCGGAATGAGCAGTTCTTC.

The chain carries TRBV4-2 and TRBJ2-5; 8 nucleotides align to TRBD2. Germline V gene lookup returns CDR1 LGHNA and CDR2 YNFKEQ. J lost 3 bases, V lost 5 bases, and 8 bases had no gene match. This CDR3 has 15 amino acids. The CDR3, as DNA: TGTGCCAGCAGCTTGGGGGGACTAGAGAAAGAGACCCAGTACTTC. Translation: CASSLGGLEKETQYF.

This clonotype turned up a few times. V is TRBV9 and J is TRBJ2-3; D perhaps matches TRBD2 (6 bases). Germline values: CDR1 SGDLS, CDR2 YYNGEE. The CDR3 totals 15 residues. Deletions cut 0 bases from V and 4 bases from J, with 12 bases between. DNA of the CDR3: TGTGCCAGCAGCGTAGGCGGGGTGGTGGCAGATACGCAGTATTTT. It yields the protein CASSVGGVVADTQYF.

This clonotype was detected a few times. This chain joins TRBV29-1 and TRBJ2-5; TRBD2 aligns across 8 bases. The CDR3 sequence is 12 residues long. V shed 3 bases and J 5 bases; nucleotides not matched to a gene: 2. The germline gives CDR1 SQVTM, CDR2 ANQGSEA. As DNA, the CDR3 is TGCAGCGTTGAGACTAGCGTGGAGACCCAGTACTTC. Residues: CSVETSVETQYF.

This clonotype was seen a few times. The chain links TRBV29-1 to TRBJ2-3, with 11 bases identical to TRBD1. Germline CDR1 and CDR2: SQVTM and ANQGSEA. Trimming removed 6 bases from V and 4 bases from J; junction bases left unmatched: 9. This CDR3 contains 15 residues. The CDR3 spells CSVPSDRGQADTQYF. CDR3 in DNA: TGCAGCGTACCGTCGGACAGGGGGCAGGCAGATACGCAGTATTTT.

This clonotype appeared a few times. The chain couples TRBV14 to TRBJ2-5, with 9 bases matching TRBD1. V shed 0 bases and J 5 bases; nucleotides not matched to a gene: 10. Per the germline V gene, CDR1 is SGHDN and CDR2 is FVKESK. The CDR3 is 17 residues long. The CDR3 sequence is CASSQDPINRGLETQYF. The CDR3 DNA reads TGTGCCAGCAGCCAAGATCCTATTAACAGGGGGCTTGAGACCCAGTACTTC. Drawing the rest from reference TRBV14 and TRBJ2-5, the complete variable domain is EAGVTQFPSHSVIEKGQTVTLRCDPISGHDNLYWYRRVMGKEIKFLLHFVKESKQDESGMPNNRFLAERTGGTYSTLKVQPAELEDSGVYFCASSQDPINRGLETQYFGPGTRLLVL.

The genes are TRBV11-2 and TRBJ2-2; 7 bases are a match to TRBD1. V was clipped by 1 base and J by 0 bases; unmatched bases: 5. This CDR3 has 17 amino acids. CDR1 and CDR2 (germline): SGHAT, FQNNGV. The CDR3 here is CASSLAYRGTNTGELFF. The CDR3 nucleotides read TGTGCCAGCAGCTTAGCCTACAGGGGAACGAACACCGGGGAGCTGTTTTTT.

The genes are TRBV11-1 and TRBJ2-5, with 8 bases lining up with TRBD2. Germline CDR1 and CDR2: SGHAT and FQDESV (reference sequence). The J segment lost 0 bases and the V segment lost 1 base, leaving 13 bases of the junction unmatched. The CDR3 is 19 amino acids. The chain's CDR3 is CASSLGDVAGLLYQETQYF. In DNA, the CDR3 is TGTGCCAGCAGCTTAGGAGATGTAGCGGGGTTACTGTACCAAGAGACCCAGTACTTC.